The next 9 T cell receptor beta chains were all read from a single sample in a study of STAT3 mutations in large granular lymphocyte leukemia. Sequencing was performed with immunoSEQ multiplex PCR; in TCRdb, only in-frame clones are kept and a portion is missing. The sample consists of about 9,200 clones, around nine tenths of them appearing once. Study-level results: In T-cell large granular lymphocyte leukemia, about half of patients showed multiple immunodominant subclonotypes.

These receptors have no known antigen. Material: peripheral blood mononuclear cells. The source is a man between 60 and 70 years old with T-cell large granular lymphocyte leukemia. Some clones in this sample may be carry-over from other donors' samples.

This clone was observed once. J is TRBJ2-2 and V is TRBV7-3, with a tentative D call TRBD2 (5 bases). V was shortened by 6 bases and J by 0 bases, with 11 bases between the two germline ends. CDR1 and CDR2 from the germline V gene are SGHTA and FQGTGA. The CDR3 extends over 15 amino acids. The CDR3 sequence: CASSPDLSNTGELFF. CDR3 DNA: TGTGCCAGCAGTCCGGACTTGTCGAACACCGGGGAGCTGTTTTTT. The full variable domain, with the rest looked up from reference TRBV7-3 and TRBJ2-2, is GAGVSQTPSNKVTEKGKYVELRCDPISGHTALYWYRQSLGQGPEFLIYFQGTGAADDSGLPNDRFFAVRPEGSVSTLKIQRTERGDSAVYLCASSPDLSNTGELFFGEGSRLTVL.

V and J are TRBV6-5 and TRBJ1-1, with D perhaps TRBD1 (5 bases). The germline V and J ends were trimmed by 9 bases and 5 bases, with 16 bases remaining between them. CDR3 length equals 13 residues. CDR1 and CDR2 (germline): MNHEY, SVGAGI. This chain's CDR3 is CASRRGVGTEAFF. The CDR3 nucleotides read TGTGCCAGTCGGCGGGGGGTTGGAACTGAAGCTTTCTTT.

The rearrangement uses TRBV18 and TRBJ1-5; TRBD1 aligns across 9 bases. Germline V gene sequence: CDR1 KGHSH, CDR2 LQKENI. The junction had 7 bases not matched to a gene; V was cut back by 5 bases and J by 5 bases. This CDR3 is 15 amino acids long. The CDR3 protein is CASSNKDRGDQPQHF. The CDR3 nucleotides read TGTGCCAGCTCAAACAAGGACAGGGGAGATCAGCCCCAGCATTTT. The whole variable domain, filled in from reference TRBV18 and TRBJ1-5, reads NAGVMQNPRHLVRRRGQEARLRCSPMKGHSHVYWYRQLPEEGLKFMVYLQKENIIDESGMPKERFSAEFPKEGPSILRIQQVVRGDSAAYFCASSNKDRGDQPQHFGDGTRLSIL.

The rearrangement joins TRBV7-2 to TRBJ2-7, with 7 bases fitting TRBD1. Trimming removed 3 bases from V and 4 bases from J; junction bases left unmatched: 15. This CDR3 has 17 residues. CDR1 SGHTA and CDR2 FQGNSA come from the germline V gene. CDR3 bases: TGTGCCAGCAGCTTTGGCCCACCCCAGGGGGATATGTACGAGCAGTACTTC. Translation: CASSFGPPQGDMYEQYF.

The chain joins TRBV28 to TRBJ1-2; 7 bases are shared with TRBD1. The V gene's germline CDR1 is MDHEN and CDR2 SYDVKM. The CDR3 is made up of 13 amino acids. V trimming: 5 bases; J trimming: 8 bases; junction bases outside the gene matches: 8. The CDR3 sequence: CASSIPGGRGYTF. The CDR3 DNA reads TGTGCCAGCAGTATTCCAGGGGGGAGGGGCTACACCTTC.

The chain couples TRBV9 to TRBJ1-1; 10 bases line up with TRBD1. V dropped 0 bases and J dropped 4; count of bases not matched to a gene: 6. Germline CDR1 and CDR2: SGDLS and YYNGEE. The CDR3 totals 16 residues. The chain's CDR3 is CASSVGTGGVGTEAFF. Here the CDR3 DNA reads TGTGCCAGCAGCGTAGGGACAGGGGGGGTCGGCACTGAAGCTTTCTTT.

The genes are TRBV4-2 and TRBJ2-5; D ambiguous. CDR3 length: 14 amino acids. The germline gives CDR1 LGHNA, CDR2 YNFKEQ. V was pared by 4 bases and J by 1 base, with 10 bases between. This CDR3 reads CASSPLMGQETQYF. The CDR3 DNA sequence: TGTGCCAGCAGCCCCCTGATGGGCCAAGAGACCCAGTACTTC.

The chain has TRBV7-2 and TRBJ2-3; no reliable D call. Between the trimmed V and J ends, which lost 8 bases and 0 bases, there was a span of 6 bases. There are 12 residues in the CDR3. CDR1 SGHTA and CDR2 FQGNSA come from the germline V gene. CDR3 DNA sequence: TGTGCCAGCGCGACTAGCACAGATACGCAGTATTTT. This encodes CASATSTDTQYF. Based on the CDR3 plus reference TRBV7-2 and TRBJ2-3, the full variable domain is GAGVSQSPSNKVTEKGKDVELRCDPISGHTALYWYRQSLGQGLEFLIYFQGNSAPDKSGLPSDRFSAERTGGSVSTLTIQRTQQEDSAVYLCASATSTDTQYFGPGTRLTVL.

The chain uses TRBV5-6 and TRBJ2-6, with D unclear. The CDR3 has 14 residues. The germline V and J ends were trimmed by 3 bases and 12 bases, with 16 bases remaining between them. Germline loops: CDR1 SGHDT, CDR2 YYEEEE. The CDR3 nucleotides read TGTGCCAGCAGCTCTCGGACGAGTTTGTCCGTCCTGACTTTC. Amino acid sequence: CASSSRTSLSVLTF.